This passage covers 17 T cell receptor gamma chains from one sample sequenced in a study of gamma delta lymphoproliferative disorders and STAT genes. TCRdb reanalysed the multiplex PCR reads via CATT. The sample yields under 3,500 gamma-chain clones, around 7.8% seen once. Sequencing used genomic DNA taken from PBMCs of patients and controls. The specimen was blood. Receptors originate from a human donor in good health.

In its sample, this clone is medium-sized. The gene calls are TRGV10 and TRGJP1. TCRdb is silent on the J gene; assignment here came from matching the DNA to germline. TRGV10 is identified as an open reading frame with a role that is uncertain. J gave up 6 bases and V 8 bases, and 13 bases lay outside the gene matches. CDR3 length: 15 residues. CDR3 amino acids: CAAWATRISGWFKIF. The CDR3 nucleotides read TGTGCTGCGTGGGCCACAAGGATCTCTGGTTGGTTCAAGATATTT.

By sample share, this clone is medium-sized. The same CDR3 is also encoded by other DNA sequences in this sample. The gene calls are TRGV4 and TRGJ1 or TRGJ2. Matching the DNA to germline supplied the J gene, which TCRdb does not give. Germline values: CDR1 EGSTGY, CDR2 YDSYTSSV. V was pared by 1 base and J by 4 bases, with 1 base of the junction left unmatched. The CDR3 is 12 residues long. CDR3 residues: CATWDGYYKKLF. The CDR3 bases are TGTGCCACCTGGGATGGCTATTATAAGAAACTCTTT.

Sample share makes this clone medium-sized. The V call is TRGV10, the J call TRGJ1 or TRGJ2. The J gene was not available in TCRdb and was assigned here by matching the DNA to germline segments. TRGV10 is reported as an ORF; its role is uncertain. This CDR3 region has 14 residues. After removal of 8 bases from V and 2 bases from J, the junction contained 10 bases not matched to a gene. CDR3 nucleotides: TGTGCTGCGTGGGATAAGGTTCATTATTATAAGAAACTCTTT. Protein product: CAAWDKVHYYKKLF.

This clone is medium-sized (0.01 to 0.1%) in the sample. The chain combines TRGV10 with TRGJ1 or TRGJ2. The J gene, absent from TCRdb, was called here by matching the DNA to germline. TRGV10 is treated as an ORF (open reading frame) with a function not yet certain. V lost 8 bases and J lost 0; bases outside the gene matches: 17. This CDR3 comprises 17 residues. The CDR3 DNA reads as TGTGCTGCGTGGGATCCTTACTACAATGTGAATTATTATAAGAAACTCTTT. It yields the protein CAAWDPYYNVNYYKKLF.

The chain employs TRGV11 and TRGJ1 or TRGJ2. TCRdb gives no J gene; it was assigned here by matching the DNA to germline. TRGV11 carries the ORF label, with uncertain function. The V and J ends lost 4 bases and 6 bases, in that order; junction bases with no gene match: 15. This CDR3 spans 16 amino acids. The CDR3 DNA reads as TGTGCCTGCTGGATTAGCCTCGCGGAGGAGGGTTATAAGAAACTCTTT. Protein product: CACWISLAEEGYKKLF.

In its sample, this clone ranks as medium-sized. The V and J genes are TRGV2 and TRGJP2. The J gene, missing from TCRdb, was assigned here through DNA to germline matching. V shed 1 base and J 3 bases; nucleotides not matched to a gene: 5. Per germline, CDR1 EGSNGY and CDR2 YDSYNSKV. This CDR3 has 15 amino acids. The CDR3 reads CATWDGRGSDWIKTF. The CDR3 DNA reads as TGTGCCACCTGGGACGGAAGGGGTAGTGATTGGATCAAGACGTTT.

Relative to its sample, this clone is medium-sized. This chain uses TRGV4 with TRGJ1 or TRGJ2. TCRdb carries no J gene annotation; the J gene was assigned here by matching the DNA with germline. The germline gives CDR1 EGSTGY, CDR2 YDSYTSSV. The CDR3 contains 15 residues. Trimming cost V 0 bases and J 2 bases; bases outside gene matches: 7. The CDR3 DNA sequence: TGTGCCACCTGGGATGGGGCCCAGGATTATTATAAGAAACTCTTT. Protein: CATWDGAQDYYKKLF.

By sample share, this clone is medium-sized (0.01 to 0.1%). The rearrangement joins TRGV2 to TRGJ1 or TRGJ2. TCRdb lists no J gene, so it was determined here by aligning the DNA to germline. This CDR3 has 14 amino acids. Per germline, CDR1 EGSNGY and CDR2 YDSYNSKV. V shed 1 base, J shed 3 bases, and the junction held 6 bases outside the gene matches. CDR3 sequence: CATWDGVFYYKKLF. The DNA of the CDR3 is TGTGCCACCTGGGACGGAGTATTTTATTATAAGAAACTCTTT.

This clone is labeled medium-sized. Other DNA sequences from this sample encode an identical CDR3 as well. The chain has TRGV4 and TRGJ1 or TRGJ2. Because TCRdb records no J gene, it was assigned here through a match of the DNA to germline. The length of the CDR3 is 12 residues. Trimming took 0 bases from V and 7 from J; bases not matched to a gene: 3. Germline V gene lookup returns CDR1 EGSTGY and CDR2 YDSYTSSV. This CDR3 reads CATWDGRYKKLF. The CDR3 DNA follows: TGTGCCACCTGGGATGGGCGATATAAGAAACTCTTT.

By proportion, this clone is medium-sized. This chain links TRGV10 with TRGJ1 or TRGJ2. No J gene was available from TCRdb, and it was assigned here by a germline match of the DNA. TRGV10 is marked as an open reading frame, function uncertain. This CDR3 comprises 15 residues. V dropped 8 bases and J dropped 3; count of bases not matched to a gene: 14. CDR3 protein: CAAWDTGDFYYKKLF. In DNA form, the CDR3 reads TGTGCTGCGTGGGATACAGGGGATTTTTATTATAAGAAACTCTTT.

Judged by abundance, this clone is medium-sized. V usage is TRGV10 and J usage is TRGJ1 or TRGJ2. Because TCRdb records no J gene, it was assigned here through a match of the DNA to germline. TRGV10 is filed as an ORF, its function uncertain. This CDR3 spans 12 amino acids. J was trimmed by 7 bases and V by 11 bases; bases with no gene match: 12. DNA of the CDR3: TGTGCTGCGCGAGCCTTGTGGTATAAGAAACTCTTT. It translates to CAARALWYKKLF.

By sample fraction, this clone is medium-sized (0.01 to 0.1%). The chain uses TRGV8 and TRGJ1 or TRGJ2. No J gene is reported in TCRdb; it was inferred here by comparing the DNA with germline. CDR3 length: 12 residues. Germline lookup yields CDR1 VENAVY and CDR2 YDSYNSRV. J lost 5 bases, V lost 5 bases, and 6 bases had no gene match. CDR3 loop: CATWAQHYKKLF. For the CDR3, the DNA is TGTGCCACCTGGGCCCAGCATTATAAGAAACTCTTT.

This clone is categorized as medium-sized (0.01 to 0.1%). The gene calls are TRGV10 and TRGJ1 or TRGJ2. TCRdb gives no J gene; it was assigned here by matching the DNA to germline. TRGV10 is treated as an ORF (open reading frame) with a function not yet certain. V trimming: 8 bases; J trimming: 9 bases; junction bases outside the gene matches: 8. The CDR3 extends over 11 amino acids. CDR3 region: CAAWRYLKKLF. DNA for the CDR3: TGTGCTGCGTGGCGATACCTTAAGAAACTCTTT.

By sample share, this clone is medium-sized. The CDR3 reads CAAWDTRPWMNYYKKLF. CDR3 DNA sequence: TGTGCTGCGTGGGATACCCGGCCCTGGATGAATTATTATAAGAAACTCTTT. The rearrangement joins TRGV10 to TRGJ1 or TRGJ2. As TCRdb names no J gene, one was assigned here on the basis of a DNA match to germline. TRGV10 is sorted into the ORF group, with uncertain function. The ends lost 8 bases at V and 0 bases at J; junction bases unmatched: 17. The CDR3 loop spans 17 amino acids.

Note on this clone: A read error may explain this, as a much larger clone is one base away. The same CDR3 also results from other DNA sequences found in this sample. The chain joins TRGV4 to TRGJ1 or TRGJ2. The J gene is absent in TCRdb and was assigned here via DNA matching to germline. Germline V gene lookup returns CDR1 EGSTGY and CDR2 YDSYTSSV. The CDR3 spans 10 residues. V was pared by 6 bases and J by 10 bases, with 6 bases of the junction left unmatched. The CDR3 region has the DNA TGTGCCACCTGGCCACTAAAGAAACTCTTT. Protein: CATWPLKKLF.

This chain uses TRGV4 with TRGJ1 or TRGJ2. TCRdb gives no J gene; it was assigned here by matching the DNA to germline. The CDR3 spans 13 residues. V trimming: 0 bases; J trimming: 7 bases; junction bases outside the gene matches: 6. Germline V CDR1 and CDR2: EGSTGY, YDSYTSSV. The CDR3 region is CATWDGKPYKKLF. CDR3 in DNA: TGTGCCACCTGGGATGGGAAACCCTATAAGAAACTCTTT.

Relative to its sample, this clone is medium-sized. CDR3 sequence (DNA): TGTGCCACCTGGGACACGGATTGTGATTGGATCAAGACGTTT. Its translation: CATWDTDCDWIKTF. J is TRGJP2 and V is TRGV3. TCRdb lists no J gene, so it was determined here by aligning the DNA to germline. Germline V gene sequence: CDR1 VTNTFY, CDR2 YDVSTARD (reference sequence). V was pared by 2 bases and J by 6 bases, with 6 bases of the junction left unmatched. This CDR3 spans 14 amino acids.